Given below is one T cell receptor beta chain in context. The germline CDR1 and CDR2 sequences are MNHEY and SVGAGI. Trimming at V came to 4 bases and at J to 3 bases, leaving 5 bases not matched to a gene. The CDR3 contains 15 residues. These data originate in a study of neoadjuvant anti-PD-1 for oral cavity cancer. Patients had newly diagnosed, untreated stage II-IVA oral cavity squamous cell carcinoma. Cohort: HPV-negative, locally advanced oral cavity squamous cell carcinoma patients. Produced via immunoSEQ multiplex PCR; TCRdb's table is partial and in-frame only. The sample has 15,000 to 20,000 clones, approximately 70% seen once.

The material sequenced was PBMCs, taken before nivolumab (anti-PD-1) treatment. The J gene is TRBJ2-5, the V gene TRBV6-5, with 10 bases that match TRBD1. This sequence was found in a person aged 40 to 85 with oral cavity squamous cell carcinoma. The CDR3 nucleotides read TGTGCCAGCAGTTTCGTTGGACAGGGGGAAGAGACCCAGTACTTC. The encoded protein is CASSFVGQGEETQYF.